Listed here is a single TCR beta chain. Its antigen is not identified. The data belong to a study of OX40 agonist ivuxolimab in advanced cancers. Across the study: Three patients had partial responses: one hepatocellular carcinoma, two cutaneous melanoma.

Per the germline V gene, CDR1 is MGHDK and CDR2 is SYGVNS. This CDR3 spans 13 amino acids. The V end lost 0 bases, the J end lost 5 bases, and 8 bases lay between the germline ends. Here immunoSEQ multiplex PCR was the method, and the copy in TCRdb shows in-frame clones only, minus some. The table shows tens of thousands of clones, with around nine tenths occurring only once. Whole-study findings and limits: Clonal expansion by week 6 occurred in CD4+ and CD8+ blood T cells (at 0.1 to 3.0 mg/kg).

It was autoimmune disease history or systemic immunosuppression that excluded patients. The V and J genes are TRBV25-1 and TRBJ2-7; D not certain. Sequencing used CD4+ or CD8+ T cells sorted from blood, obtained in a trial of the OX40 agonist ivuxolimab. The clonotype comes from an adult with an advanced solid tumor such as melanoma, head and neck, liver or kidney cancer. The CDR3 region has the DNA TGTGCCAGCAGTGAATATGGCAGACACGAGCAGTACTTC. This sequence encodes CASSEYGRHEQYF.